The present entry profiles one TCR beta chain with its context. This record belongs to a study of blood T cells in healthy people across ages. Germline CDR1 is DFQATT and CDR2 is SNEGSKA (reference sequence). With 2 bases removed from V and 0 bases from J, the gap between germline ends came to 11 bases. The CDR3 has 15 residues. PBMCs were isolated at a quantity of at least 7 million per sample. Then a second PCR, running roughly 7 to 11 cycles, was carried out with a sample-barcoded 5' primer and a J-beta primer mix. A tag from a template-switch adaptor with 12 random nucleotides marked each cDNA molecule. TCRdb analysed the 5' RACE reads with MiXCR anew, one entry per CDR3 protein. The sample consists of about 570,000 distinct CDR3 sequences, 27% of them appearing once.

This TCR derives from a woman aged 70-85 years in good health. V is TRBV20-1 and J is TRBJ2-1; D is unclear. Sample: blood. The CDR3 nucleotides are TGCAGTGCTAGAAGTCGGGCTAGCTCCTACAATGAGCAGTTCTTC. It yields the protein CSARSRASSYNEQFF.